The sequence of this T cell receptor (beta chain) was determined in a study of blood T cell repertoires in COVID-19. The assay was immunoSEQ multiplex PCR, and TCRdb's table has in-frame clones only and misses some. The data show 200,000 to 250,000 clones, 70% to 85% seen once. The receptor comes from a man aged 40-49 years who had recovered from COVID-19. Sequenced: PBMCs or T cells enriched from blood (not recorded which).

CDR3 region: CSVETGSGNTIYF. CDR3 sequence (DNA): TGCAGCGTTGAAACGGGCTCTGGAAACACCATATATTTT. This sequence joins TRBV29-1 and TRBJ1-3; D gene ambiguous. This CDR3 comprises 13 residues. V was shortened by 2 bases and J by 0 bases, with 5 bases between the two germline ends. CDR1 and CDR2 from the germline V gene are SQVTM and ANQGSEA.